The 29 T cell receptor beta chains in this list originate from one sample, sequenced in a study of patients and donors after allogeneic stem cell transplantation. TCRdb called the RT-PCR reads again in MiXCR, with one record for every CDR3 protein. This sample has more than 850,000 distinct CDR3 sequences, with about a sixth found just once. Sequenced input: blood, either unsorted or a sorted T cell fraction (not recorded which). The receptors originated from a human donor who was either an allogeneic HSCT recipient or a stem cell or donor lymphocyte infusion donor (not recorded which). It is not recorded whose cells these are; they may come from a transplant donor.

V and J are TRBV20-1 and TRBJ1-5, with D tentatively TRBD1 (6 bases). Deletions cut 0 bases from V and 1 base from J, with 13 bases between. The length of the CDR3 is 16 residues. Germline values: CDR1 DFQATT, CDR2 SNEGSKA (reference sequence). The CDR3 DNA is TGCAGTGCTAGAGAAATACAGGGAAAGAGCAATCAGCCCCAGCATTTT. It codes for CSAREIQGKSNQPQHF.

This clonotype was seen many times. This chain links TRBV5-6 with TRBJ1-5; D gene ambiguous. The CDR3 spans 17 residues. With 1 base removed from V and 1 base from J, the gap between germline ends came to 15 bases. CDR1 and CDR2 from the germline V gene are SGHDT and YYEEEE. CDR3 nucleotides: TGTGCCAGCAGCTTGAGATTTCCGGGTTCGAGCAATCAGCCCCAGCATTTT. The encoded protein is CASSLRFPGSSNQPQHF.

V is TRBV6-1 and J is TRBJ1-2, with 7 bases matching TRBD1. Germline lookup yields CDR1 MNHNS and CDR2 SASEGT. The CDR3 length is 14 residues. With V trimmed by 6 bases and J by 2 bases, 6 bases remained unmatched. In DNA form, the CDR3 reads TGTGCCAGCAGCCGCGGGACAGAGAACTATGGCTACACCTTC. Residues: CASSRGTENYGYTF.

This clonotype was seen more than once but under ten times. J is TRBJ2-2 and V is TRBV20-1; 10 bases match TRBD2. Germline V lookup: CDR1 DFQATT, CDR2 SNEGSKA (reference sequence). This CDR3 comprises 15 residues. With V trimmed by 5 bases and J by 4 bases, 7 bases remained unmatched. CDR3 sequence reads: CSAAPSGSITGELFF. The CDR3 region has the DNA TGCAGTGCTGCACCTAGCGGGAGTATCACCGGGGAGCTGTTTTTT.

This clonotype was recorded many times. Here the CDR3 reads CASSLVVPKSPDTQYF. The CDR3 coding sequence is TGCGCCAGCAGCTTAGTCGTCCCTAAGTCGCCAGATACGCAGTATTTT. The rearrangement uses TRBV5-1 and TRBJ2-3; D call uncertain. With 2 bases removed from V and 4 bases from J, the gap between germline ends came to 17 bases. CDR3 length: 16 residues. The V gene's germline CDR1 is SGHRS and CDR2 YFSETQ.

The chain joins TRBV5-1 to TRBJ2-7, with 9 bases fitting TRBD1. The CDR3 is 16 amino acids. J lost 1 base, V lost 4 bases, and 9 bases had no gene match. Germline V CDR1 and CDR2: SGHRS, YFSETQ. CDR3 coding DNA: TGCGCCAGCAGCCCGGTCTTCGGGACAGGGTCCTACGAGCAGTACTTC. Translated: CASSPVFGTGSYEQYF.

The rearrangement joins TRBV30 to TRBJ2-7; 9 nucleotides line up with TRBD1. This CDR3 contains 14 residues. Germline V gene sequence: CDR1 GTSNPN, CDR2 SVGIG (reference sequence). With 3 bases clipped from V and 6 bases from J, the junction kept 9 bases outside the gene matches. In DNA, the CDR3 is TGTGCCTGGAGCCCCGGGACAGGGCCCCGCGAGCAGTACTTC. Protein: CAWSPGTGPREQYF.

This chain joins TRBV12-3 or TRBV12-4 and TRBJ2-7; the D gene is possibly TRBD2 (6 bases). V gave up 6 bases and J gave up 6 bases, with 15 bases separating them. The CDR3 consists of 13 residues. DNA of the CDR3: TGTGCCAGCAGCCACGGGACTCCTCTCGAGCAGTACTTC. Translating gives CASSHGTPLEQYF.

This sequence joins TRBV19 and TRBJ1-6; 9 bases align to TRBD1. Germline V gene lookup returns CDR1 LNHDA and CDR2 SQIVND (reference sequence). J lost 8 bases, V lost 7 bases, and 6 bases had no gene match. The CDR3 has 14 amino acids. CDR3 nucleotides: TGTGCCAGTACGGACAGGGGAATTTATTCACCCCTCCACTTT. This codes for CASTDRGIYSPLHF.

Many counts were recorded for this clonotype. The V and J genes are TRBV5-6 and TRBJ2-3; D is uncertain. Germline V gene lookup returns CDR1 SGHDT and CDR2 YYEEEE. The CDR3 length is 12 residues. V was cut by 4 bases and J by 6 bases, with 9 bases left in between. This CDR3 is CASSVSWDTQYF. In DNA form, the CDR3 reads TGTGCCAGCAGCGTTTCCTGGGATACGCAGTATTTT.

V usage is TRBV12-3 or TRBV12-4 and J usage is TRBJ1-3; no reliable D call. This CDR3 has 15 residues. V lost 2 bases, J lost 4 bases, and 12 bases lay in between. As DNA, the CDR3 is TGTGCCAGCAGTTTATACCGGACGGTAGGAAACACCATATATTTT. It translates to CASSLYRTVGNTIYF.

V is TRBV5-1 and J is TRBJ2-5; unclear D gene. The CDR3 sequence is 13 residues long. Per the germline V gene, CDR1 is SGHRS and CDR2 is YFSETQ. Trimming cost V 1 base and J 5 bases, with 9 bases left between them. DNA for the CDR3: TGCGCCAGCAGCTTGAGTCTCGGCGAGACCCAGTACTTC. This codes for CASSLSLGETQYF.

The V call is TRBV10-3, the J call TRBJ2-5, with TRBD2 matching 10 bases. The junction had 3 bases not matched to a gene; V was cut back by 3 bases and J by 2 bases. The length of the CDR3 is 15 residues. Germline V CDR1 and CDR2: ENHRY, SYGVKD. This CDR3 is CAISDPSGGQETQYF. For the CDR3, the DNA is TGTGCCATCAGTGACCCTAGCGGGGGACAAGAGACCCAGTACTTC.

The rearrangement joins TRBV9 to TRBJ2-2, with TRBD1 matching 8 bases. V trimming: 0 bases; J trimming: 5 bases; junction bases outside the gene matches: 9. Germline CDR1 is SGDLS and CDR2 is YYNGEE. The CDR3 totals 17 residues. CDR3 coding DNA: TGTGCCAGCAGCGTAGGAAGCAGGGGGCGAAGGACCGGGGAGCTGTTTTTT. This sequence encodes CASSVGSRGRRTGELFF.

This clonotype showed up just a few times. The J gene is TRBJ1-1, the V gene TRBV5-1; D remains unclear. Trimming took off 2 bases at V and 4 bases at J, with 12 bases between the two ends. This CDR3 has 14 amino acids. From germline, CDR1 is SGHRS and CDR2 YFSETQ. The CDR3 sequence: CASSFRTLTTEAFF. CDR3 DNA: TGCGCCAGCAGCTTCAGGACGCTGACCACTGAAGCTTTCTTT.

This clonotype has just one count. The chain carries TRBV6-5 and TRBJ2-7, with TRBD2 matching 14 bases. This CDR3 region has 18 residues. V lost 4 bases, J lost 3 bases, and 11 bases stayed unmatched. Looked up from germline, CDR1 is MNHEY and CDR2 is SVGAGI. Here the CDR3 DNA reads TGTGCCAGCAGTTCCCTCGGACTAGCGGGAGGCCCCATCTACGAGCAGTACTTC. Translating gives CASSSLGLAGGPIYEQYF.

This clonotype showed up just a few times. V is TRBV20-1 and J is TRBJ2-1; 9 nucleotides line up with TRBD2. V lost 1 base and J lost 3; bases outside the gene matches: 13. CDR1 is DFQATT, CDR2 SNEGSKA, per germline (reference sequence). The CDR3 covers 18 residues. The CDR3 DNA reads as TGCAGTGCTAGAGGGTCTGTGCTAGCGGGGTTTAACTACAATGAGCAGTTCTTC. This codes for CSARGSVLAGFNYNEQFF.

This clonotype was detected a few times. This chain connects TRBV6-2 or TRBV6-3 to TRBJ2-7, with 10 bases lining up with TRBD1. The CDR3 contains 12 residues. The trim removed 6 bases at V and 5 bases at J, leaving 1 base unmatched. Germline V gene data show CDR1 as MNHEY and CDR2 as SVGEGT. CDR3 nucleotides: TGTGCCAGCAGCGGGACAGGGGACGAGCAGTACTTC. Translation: CASSGTGDEQYF.

The V and J genes are TRBV5-1 and TRBJ1-3, with TRBD1 matching 8 bases. CDR1 is SGHRS and CDR2 is YFSETQ in the germline V gene. This CDR3 comprises 16 residues. With V trimmed by 1 base and J by 0 bases, 3 bases remained unmatched. For the CDR3, the DNA is TGCGCCAGCAGCTTGACAGGGGGAAACTCTGGAAACACCATATATTTT. Protein product: CASSLTGGNSGNTIYF. Together with reference TRBV5-1 and TRBJ1-3, the CDR3 gives the full variable domain: KAGVTQTPRYLIKTRGQQVTLSCSPISGHRSVSWYQQTPGQGLQFLFEYFSETQRNKGNFPGRFSGRQFSNSRSEMNVSTLELGDSALYLCASSLTGGNSGNTIYFGEGSWLTVV.

The CDR3 sequence: CASSQRQGGRFPDTQYF. The DNA for the CDR3 is TGTGCCAGCAGCCAACGGCAGGGCGGGAGGTTCCCAGATACGCAGTATTTT. The chain couples TRBV14 to TRBJ2-3; TRBD2 agrees at 8 bases. Germline V CDR1 and CDR2: SGHDN, FVKESK. V lost 2 bases and J lost 4; bases outside the gene matches: 11. The length of the CDR3 is 17 residues.

This clonotype turned up a few times. The genes are TRBV20-1 and TRBJ1-1; D is undetermined. Germline values: CDR1 DFQATT, CDR2 SNEGSKA (reference sequence). The CDR3 covers 13 residues. V shed 7 bases and J shed 4 bases, with 16 bases lying between them. The CDR3 nucleotides read TGCAGTGTTGTAGCCAGGAGCCTCACTGAAGCTTTCTTT. It specifies CSVVARSLTEAFF.

In this sample, this clonotype turned up a few times. CDR3 sequence reads: CATRTGGADTQYF. In DNA, the CDR3 is TGTGCCACCAGAACAGGCGGGGCAGATACGCAGTATTTT. This chain links TRBV24-1 with TRBJ2-3; the D gene is possibly TRBD2 (6 bases). Trimming cost V 7 bases and J 4 bases, with 11 bases left between them. Germline V gene lookup returns CDR1 KGHDR and CDR2 SFDVKD. The CDR3 is 13 residues long.

The CDR3 coding sequence is TGTGCCAGCAGCACCCGGGCCGGCTACGAGCAGTACTTC. The encoded protein is CASSTRAGYEQYF. The V and J genes are TRBV9 and TRBJ2-7; D gene uncertain. The germline V gene encodes CDR1 SGDLS and CDR2 YYNGEE. V lost 4 bases and J lost 3, with 11 bases in between. The CDR3 has 13 residues.

This clonotype was observed a handful of times. The chain combines TRBV4-3 with TRBJ2-3; D uncertain. Trimming pared 3 bases from V and 4 bases from J, leaving 14 bases between. The CDR3 covers 15 residues. Germline V gene sequence: CDR1 LGHNA, CDR2 YSLEER. Here the CDR3 reads CASSQADSTPDTQYF. DNA of the CDR3: TGCGCCAGCAGCCAGGCCGATTCTACCCCAGATACGCAGTATTTT.

This clonotype was recorded a few times. The rearrangement joins TRBV12-3 or TRBV12-4 to TRBJ1-2, with D hard to call. CDR3 length: 12 amino acids. The germline V and J ends were trimmed by 5 bases and 3 bases, with 7 bases remaining between them. The CDR3 loop reads CASSPNDYGYTF. Written as DNA, the CDR3 is TGTGCCAGCAGTCCAAACGACTATGGCTACACCTTC.

The table lists this clonotype with a few counts. This chain uses TRBV4-1 with TRBJ1-3; no clear D gene. The CDR3 is 16 residues long. Trimming left V 2 bases short and J 0 bases short, with 11 bases between. Germline V gives CDR1 MGHRA, CDR2 YSYEKL. The CDR3 nucleotides are TGCGCCAGCAGCCAATCAGTTGCCGCCTCTGGAAACACCATATATTTT. This encodes CASSQSVAASGNTIYF.

The V and J genes are TRBV7-3 and TRBJ2-1; 8 bases map to TRBD2. CDR1 and CDR2 from the germline V gene are SGHTA and FQGTGA. CDR3 length: 14 amino acids. Germline trimming cut 3 bases from V and 8 bases from J; bases unmatched to any gene: 6. The CDR3 here is CASSFGRGAYEQFF. The DNA for the CDR3 is TGTGCCAGCAGCTTCGGGAGGGGGGCCTATGAGCAGTTCTTC.

V is TRBV12-3 or TRBV12-4 and J is TRBJ2-3, with 10 nucleotides matching TRBD2. V gave up 6 bases and J gave up 5 bases; unmatched junction bases: 11. The CDR3 has 16 amino acids. The CDR3: CASSRGASGSGDTQYF. The CDR3 DNA sequence: TGTGCCAGCAGCCGGGGGGCTAGCGGGAGTGGAGATACGCAGTATTTT.

This clonotype was observed a few times. The rearrangement links TRBV4-1 to TRBJ1-6, with TRBD1 as a possible D gene (6 bases). This CDR3 comprises 15 residues. The ends were cut back, 4 bases at V and 2 bases at J, with 9 bases in the middle. Germline values: CDR1 MGHRA, CDR2 YSYEKL. The CDR3 sequence: CASSLTGTYNSPLHF. The CDR3, as DNA: TGCGCCAGCAGCCTTACAGGGACCTATAATTCACCCCTCCACTTT.